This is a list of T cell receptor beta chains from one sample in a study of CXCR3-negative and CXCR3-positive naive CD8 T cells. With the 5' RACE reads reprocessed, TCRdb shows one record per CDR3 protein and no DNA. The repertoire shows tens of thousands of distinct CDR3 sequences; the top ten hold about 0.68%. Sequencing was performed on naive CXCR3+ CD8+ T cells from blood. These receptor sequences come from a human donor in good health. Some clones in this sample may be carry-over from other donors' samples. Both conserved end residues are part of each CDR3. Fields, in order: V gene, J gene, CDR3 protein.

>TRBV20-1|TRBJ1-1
CSARDDGVRGLGEAFF
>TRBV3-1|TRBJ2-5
CASRHFLAGAPGETQYF
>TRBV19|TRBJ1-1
CASSGDTGYDTEAFF
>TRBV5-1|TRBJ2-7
CASSFGRLYEQYF
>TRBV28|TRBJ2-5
CASSFAGGETQYF
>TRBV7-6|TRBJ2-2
CASSSTGTGNTGELFF
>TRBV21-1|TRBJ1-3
CASSGRPETGNTIYF
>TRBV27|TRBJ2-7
CASSFSLAGHYEQYF
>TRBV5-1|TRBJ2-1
CASSMDRGNEQFF
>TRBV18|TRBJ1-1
CASSPPDLLNTEAFF
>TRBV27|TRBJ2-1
CASSSGVENEQFF
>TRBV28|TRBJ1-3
CASSLPGNTIYF
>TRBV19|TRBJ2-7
CASSILRGPFYEQYF
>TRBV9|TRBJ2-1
CASSTGQGVWNEQFF
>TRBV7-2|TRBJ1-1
CASSGTGMGNTEAFF
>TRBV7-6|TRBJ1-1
CASRAGTGFFAEAFF
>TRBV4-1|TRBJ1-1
CASTPLAGQLNTEAFF
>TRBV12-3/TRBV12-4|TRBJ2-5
CATTDSLQETQYF
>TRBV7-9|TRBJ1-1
CASQLEYTEAFF
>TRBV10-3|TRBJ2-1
CAISGDRTYNEQFF
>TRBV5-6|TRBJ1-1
CASSLGAEAFF
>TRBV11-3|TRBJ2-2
CASSLEAGGFGELFF
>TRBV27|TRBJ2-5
CASSPGTSGGNGETQYF
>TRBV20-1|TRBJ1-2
CSARGSFVDGYTF
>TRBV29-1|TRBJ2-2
CSVDDKTNTGELFF
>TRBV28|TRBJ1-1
CASSSHAGTGYMNTEAFF
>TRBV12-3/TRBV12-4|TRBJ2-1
CASSWDYGPYNEQFF
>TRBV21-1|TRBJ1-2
CASKRGRWAYGYTF
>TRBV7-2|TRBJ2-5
CASSLNGGAGETQYF
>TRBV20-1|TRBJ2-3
CSASHGALAGGSTDTQYF
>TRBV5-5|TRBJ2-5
CASSLVRGGQETQYF
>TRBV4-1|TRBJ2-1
CASSQDRWRQDEQFF
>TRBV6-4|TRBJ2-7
CAISGGGESSYEQYF
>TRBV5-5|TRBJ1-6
CASSPAGTGPNSPLHF
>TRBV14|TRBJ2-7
CASSQGDISYEQYF
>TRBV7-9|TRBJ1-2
CASSLGIANYGYTF
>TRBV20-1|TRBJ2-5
CSAPRGESETQYF
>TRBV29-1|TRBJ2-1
CSATPGLADEQFF
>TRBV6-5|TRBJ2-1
CASSYSKGQGLLGEQFF
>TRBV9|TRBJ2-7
CASSERTGGLDEQYF
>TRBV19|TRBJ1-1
CASSIGYRGVGRAFF
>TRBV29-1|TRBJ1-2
CSVLSPEGYTF
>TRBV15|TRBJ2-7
CATSREPETSGSYEQYF
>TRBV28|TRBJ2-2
CASSLRQGGTGELFF
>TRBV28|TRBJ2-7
CASSSGVSGVDSYEQYF
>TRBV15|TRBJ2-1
CATSRGDSYNEQFF
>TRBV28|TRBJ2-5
CASSLRQQETQYF
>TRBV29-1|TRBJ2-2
CSVGSGRGTGELFF
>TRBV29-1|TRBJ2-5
CSVAEGGRETQYF
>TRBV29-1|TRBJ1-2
CSVEDLGGRSYGYTF